This T cell receptor (beta chain) was captured by sequencing in a study of shared clonotypes between healthy human individuals. Clones were sequenced by immunoSEQ multiplex PCR, and TCRdb holds only the in-frame ones, with some missing. The sample consists of under 2,500,000 clones, approximately 95% of them appearing once. Sequenced: naive CD4+ T cells sorted from blood. Subset of the sample: CD45RA+ positively selected. The receptor was isolated from a man aged 18 to 29 in good health.

The CDR3 bases are TGTGCCAGCAGACAAAGTTTCGGGCAGCCCCAGCATTTT. Amino acids: CASRQSFGQPQHF. J is TRBJ1-5 and V is TRBV6-6; D is undetermined. This CDR3 is 13 amino acids long. Germline V gene sequence: CDR1 MNHNY, CDR2 SVGAGI (reference sequence). Trimming shortened V by 6 bases and J by 7 bases, and 13 bases separated the two germline ends.